The next 9 T cell receptor beta chains were all read from a single sample in a study of shared clonotypes between healthy human individuals. Produced via immunoSEQ multiplex PCR; TCRdb's table is partial and in-frame only. Counted here are some 2.1 million clones, around 95% occurring once; the ten biggest clones make up 0.13%. The sequenced material came from naive CD4+ T cells sorted from blood. Noted subset: CD45RA+ positively selected. The source is a man younger than 35 in good health.

The chain is built from TRBV27 and TRBJ2-3, with D perhaps matching TRBD1 or TRBD2 (5 bases each). The length of the CDR3 is 18 residues. Trimming took 3 bases from V and 4 from J, leaving 23 bases between them. Germline CDR1 reads MNHEY; CDR2 reads SMNVEV (reference sequence). The CDR3 protein is CASSFFGERTKGADTQYF. The CDR3 DNA sequence: TGTGCCAGCAGTTTTTTTGGGGAGAGGACCAAAGGGGCAGATACGCAGTATTTT.

This clone was found once. This sequence joins TRBV11-2 and TRBJ1-2; 7 bases match TRBD1. The V gene end was trimmed by 2 bases and the J gene end by 7 bases; junction bases not matched to a gene: 10. Germline-derived CDR1 and CDR2 are SGHAT and FQNNGV. The CDR3 has 15 residues. CDR3 sequence reads: CASSLSRDSLGGYTF. The CDR3 DNA reads as TGTGCCAGCAGCTTAAGCCGGGACAGTTTAGGTGGCTACACCTTC. The entire variable domain, with the rest obtained from reference TRBV11-2 and TRBJ1-2, is as follows: EAGVAQSPRYKIIEKRQSVAFWCNPISGHATLYWYQQILGQGPKLLIQFQNNGVVDDSQLPKDRFSAERLKGVDSTLKIQPAKLEDSAVYLCASSLSRDSLGGYTFGSGTRLTVV.

The V gene is TRBV18, the J gene TRBJ1-2; no clear D gene. Germline values: CDR1 KGHSH, CDR2 LQKENI. Between the trimmed V and J ends, which lost 6 bases and 3 bases, there was a span of 11 bases. This CDR3 is 13 amino acids long. The CDR3 here is CASSPTDYYGYTF. CDR3 nucleotides: TGTGCCAGCTCTCCGACGGACTACTATGGCTACACCTTC. The full variable domain, completed using reference TRBV18 and TRBJ1-2, is NAGVMQNPRHLVRRRGQEARLRCSPMKGHSHVYWYRQLPEEGLKFMVYLQKENIIDESGMPKERFSAEFPKEGPSILRIQQVVRGDSAAYFCASSPTDYYGYTFGSGTRLTVV.

V and J are TRBV18 and TRBJ2-5; 9 bases fit TRBD2. CDR1 and CDR2 from the germline V gene are KGHSH and LQKENI. This CDR3 is built from 16 residues. Unmatched junction bases numbered 7, after V lost 0 bases and J lost 5 bases. The CDR3 spells CASSPPAGGPGETQYF. As DNA, the CDR3 is TGTGCCAGCTCACCACCGGCGGGAGGGCCGGGGGAGACCCAGTACTTC.

As to this clone: The sample contains more than one DNA sequence encoding this CDR3. V and J are TRBV9 and TRBJ2-1; TRBD2 aligns across 12 bases. Per germline, CDR1 SGDLS and CDR2 YYNGEE. The CDR3 covers 16 residues. V gave up 0 bases and J gave up 7 bases; unmatched junction bases: 5. In nucleotides, the CDR3 is TGTGCCAGCAGCGTAGGGCTAGCGGGGGGGCTTAATGAGCAGTTCTTC. It yields the protein CASSVGLAGGLNEQFF.

This clone was seen a single time. The chain couples TRBV2 to TRBJ2-7, with D unclear. Germline V gene data show CDR1 as SNHLY and CDR2 as FYNNEI. The ends were cut back, 4 bases at V and 6 bases at J, with 10 bases in the middle. The CDR3 covers 12 residues. The CDR3 bases are TGTGCCAGCAGTGTCCCAGGCGGCGAGCAGTACTTC. Protein: CASSVPGGEQYF.

This clone occurred once. J is TRBJ2-3 and V is TRBV5-1; D assignment may be TRBD1 or TRBD2 (5 bases each). The V gene's germline CDR1 is SGHRS and CDR2 YFSETQ. V lost 0 bases and J 5 bases, leaving 13 bases between the germline ends. The CDR3 is 15 amino acids. This CDR3 is CASSLEGAGGDTQYF. The CDR3 DNA is TGCGCCAGCAGCTTGGAAGGGGCCGGAGGAGATACGCAGTATTTT.

The gene calls are TRBV2 and TRBJ1-5; D is possibly TRBD1 (6 bases). Trimming stripped 8 bases from V and 5 bases from J, with 13 bases between. The CDR3 has 13 residues. Looked up from germline, CDR1 is SNHLY and CDR2 is FYNNEI. DNA of the CDR3: TGTGCCAGCGGAACGGGGGGCGATCAGCCCCAGCATTTT. Protein sequence: CASGTGGDQPQHF.

This sequence joins TRBV6-4 and TRBJ2-7, with D possibly matching TRBD1 (6 bases). Germline values: CDR1 MRHNA, CDR2 SNTAGT. This CDR3 comprises 14 residues. Between the trimmed V and J ends, which lost 6 bases and 2 bases, there was a span of 14 bases. In DNA form, the CDR3 reads TGTGCCAGCAGGGGGGCAGGGTTAACCTACGAGCAGTACTTC. Translation: CASRGAGLTYEQYF.